The 29 T cell receptor beta chains listed next were all sequenced from one sample in a study of cytomegalovirus exposure and HLA in healthy donors. In the PCR, 60 Vbeta and 13 Jbeta primers were used. The method was immunoSEQ multiplex PCR; TCRdb's version includes in-frame clones alone and lacks a portion of them. The profile shows some 160,000 clones, over 80% of them singletons. The sample comprised PBMCs. Receptors originate from a woman younger than 35 in good health and CMV-seronegative.

The chain couples TRBV19 to TRBJ2-6, with no clear D. V lost 10 bases and J lost 2, with 9 bases in between. The V gene's germline CDR1 is LNHDA and CDR2 SQIVND (reference sequence). The CDR3 covers 13 residues. The CDR3 DNA reads as TGTGCCATGCTAGTGCCTGGGGCCAACGTCCTGACTTTC. It encodes CAMLVPGANVLTF.

This chain connects TRBV6-1 to TRBJ2-2; TRBD1 matches at 9 bases. CDR1 and CDR2 from the germline V gene are MNHNS and SASEGT. The junction had 7 bases not matched to a gene; V was cut back by 4 bases and J by 4 bases. The CDR3 has 16 residues. The CDR3 coding sequence is TGTGCCAGCAGTGCAAACCCGGGACAGGGCACCGGGGAGCTGTTTTTT. This sequence encodes CASSANPGQGTGELFF.

The gene calls are TRBV30 and TRBJ1-3; 10 nucleotides align to TRBD1. Germline V lookup: CDR1 GTSNPN, CDR2 SVGIG (reference sequence). This CDR3 has 15 residues. Trimming took 2 bases from V and 0 from J; bases not matched to a gene: 1. This CDR3 is CAWSRDRGSGNTIYF. For the CDR3, the DNA is TGTGCCTGGAGTAGGGACAGGGGCTCTGGAAACACCATATATTTT.

The chain uses TRBV5-8 and TRBJ2-7; tentatively, D is TRBD1 (5 bases). Germline V CDR1 and CDR2: SGHTS, YDEGEE. CDR3 length: 14 residues. The ends were cut back, 6 bases at V and 7 bases at J, with 20 bases in the middle. The CDR3, as DNA: TGTGCCAGCAACCCGGACCAGGGTCGATCGGAGCAGTACTTC. It encodes CASNPDQGRSEQYF.

The gene calls are TRBV6-4 and TRBJ2-6; D may be TRBD1 (6 bases). Germline V gives CDR1 MRHNA, CDR2 SNTAGT. V was trimmed by 5 bases and J by 0 bases, leaving 11 bases between them. This CDR3 is built from 16 residues. The chain's CDR3 is CASSSTGSSGANVLTF. Written as DNA, the CDR3 is TGTGCCAGCAGTTCGACAGGAAGCTCTGGGGCCAACGTCCTGACTTTC.

The gene calls are TRBV7-3 and TRBJ2-1; 8 nucleotides align to TRBD1. J gave up 3 bases and V 1 base, and 2 bases lay outside the gene matches. The CDR3 runs to 15 residues. Germline values: CDR1 SGHTA, CDR2 FQGTGA. Written as DNA, the CDR3 is TGTGCCAGCAGCTTAAAACAGGGGGTCTACAATGAGCAGTTCTTC. Translated, it gives CASSLKQGVYNEQFF.

This chain joins TRBV6-1 and TRBJ1-2, with unresolved D. The V gene's germline CDR1 is MNHNS and CDR2 SASEGT. With 5 bases removed from V and 7 bases from J, the gap between germline ends came to 11 bases. This CDR3 contains 12 residues. CDR3 bases: TGTGCCAGCAGTACGGGAACTGCTGGCTACACCTTC. Residues: CASSTGTAGYTF.

The chain joins TRBV30 to TRBJ1-1, with 8 positions matching TRBD1. Germline assignment: CDR1 GTSNPN and CDR2 SVGIG (reference sequence). The CDR3 consists of 14 residues. The trim removed 3 bases at V and 10 bases at J, leaving 13 bases unmatched. The DNA of the CDR3 is TGTGCCTGGAGCCGACAGGGGATAGGGGAAGGAGCTTTCTTT. The encoded protein is CAWSRQGIGEGAFF.

This clone was detected a few times. The chain recombines TRBV11-2 with TRBJ1-2; no definite D call. Germline lookup yields CDR1 SGHAT and CDR2 FQNNGV. The CDR3 has 14 amino acids. Trimming pared 1 base from V and 2 bases from J, leaving 8 bases between. The CDR3 protein is CASSLVGSNYGYTF. The CDR3 coding sequence is TGTGCCAGCAGCTTAGTCGGTTCAAACTATGGCTACACCTTC.

V and J are TRBV7-8 and TRBJ1-5; TRBD1 agrees at 11 bases. The V segment lost 5 bases and the J segment 4 bases; nucleotides outside the gene matches: 4. Germline CDR1 is SGHVS and CDR2 is FQNEAQ. CDR3 length: 15 residues. CDR3 amino acids: CASSVGQGANQPQHF. CDR3 nucleotides: TGTGCCAGCAGCGTTGGACAGGGGGCGAATCAGCCCCAGCATTTT.

This clone came up once. The chain carries TRBV27 and TRBJ1-3, with D tentatively TRBD1 (5 bases). V gave up 6 bases and J gave up 2 bases, with 8 bases separating them. Germline loops: CDR1 MNHEY, CDR2 SMNVEV (reference sequence). There are 13 residues in the CDR3. As DNA, the CDR3 is TGTGCCAGCAGATCGACAGCTGGAAACACCATATATTTT. This sequence encodes CASRSTAGNTIYF.

The genes are TRBV5-1 and TRBJ2-7; 7 bases align to TRBD1. After removal of 4 bases from V and 1 base from J, the junction contained 29 bases not matched to a gene. The germline CDR1 and CDR2 sequences are SGHRS and YFSETQ. This CDR3 contains 22 residues. The CDR3 nucleotides are TGCGCCAGCAGCCCGTCTTCTCGGTGGGTCCGGGACAGCGGTGCAAGGTCCTACGAGCAGTACTTC. Its translation: CASSPSSRWVRDSGARSYEQYF.

This clone has more than one count but fewer than ten. V usage is TRBV9 and J usage is TRBJ1-2; 7 bases agree with TRBD1. The CDR3 is 14 amino acids. The germline V gene encodes CDR1 SGDLS and CDR2 YYNGEE. V dropped 0 bases and J dropped 8; count of bases not matched to a gene: 7. The CDR3 protein is CASSVGDSFEGYTF. CDR3 nucleotide sequence: TGTGCCAGCAGCGTAGGGGACAGCTTCGAGGGCTACACCTTC.

V is TRBV9 and J is TRBJ2-3; maybe TRBD1 (6 bases). V lost 0 bases and J lost 4, with 18 bases in between. The germline CDR1 and CDR2 sequences are SGDLS and YYNGEE. The CDR3 extends over 17 amino acids. This CDR3 is CASSVGTTGLSPDTQYF. For the CDR3, the DNA is TGTGCCAGCAGCGTAGGCACAACAGGGCTTAGCCCAGATACGCAGTATTTT. Full variable domain (missing parts from reference TRBV9 and TRBJ2-3): DSGVTQTPKHLITATGQRVTLRCSPRSGDLSVYWYQQSLDQGLQFLIQYYNGEERAKGNILERFSAQQFPDLHSELNLSSLELGDSALYFCASSVGTTGLSPDTQYFGPGTRLTVL.

The gene calls are TRBV7-2 and TRBJ1-1; the D is unclear. The CDR3 is 12 residues long. Germline CDR1 is SGHTA and CDR2 is FQGNSA. Trimming shortened V by 5 bases and J by 4 bases, and 8 bases separated the two germline ends. This CDR3 reads CASSLTLTEAFF. For the CDR3, the DNA is TGTGCCAGCAGCCTAACCCTCACTGAAGCTTTCTTT.

Concerning this clone itself: One junction end does not reproduce the germline sequence, and a read error may be involved. The V call is TRBV7-9, the J call TRBJ2-4; 11 nucleotides match TRBD2. Germline CDR1 and CDR2: SEHNR and FQNEAQ (reference sequence). This CDR3 is built from 15 residues. DNA for the CDR3: TGTTCCAGCAGCCGGACTAGCGGGTCCAAAAACATTCAGTACTTC. Translation: CSSSRTSGSKNIQYF.

This sequence joins TRBV11-2 and TRBJ2-1, with 8 bases that match TRBD2. The ends lost 5 bases at V and 7 bases at J; junction bases unmatched: 10. From germline, CDR1 is SGHAT and CDR2 FQNNGV. The CDR3 has 15 amino acids. CDR3 residues: CASSLSTGLANEQFF. CDR3 coding DNA: TGTGCCAGCAGCCTATCTACCGGACTAGCAAATGAGCAGTTCTTC.

The gene calls are TRBV2 and TRBJ2-5; 7 nucleotides agree with TRBD1. Germline values: CDR1 SNHLY, CDR2 FYNNEI. J gave up 2 bases and V 10 bases, and 4 bases lay outside the gene matches. CDR3 length equals 12 residues. The CDR3 coding sequence is TGTGCCACCGGGACAGATCAAGAGACCCAGTACTTC. Residues: CATGTDQETQYF.

In this sample, this clone turned up once. The J gene is TRBJ1-2, the V gene TRBV29-1; no reliable D call. Trimming took off 2 bases at V and 3 bases at J, with 22 bases between the two ends. Germline lookup yields CDR1 SQVTM and CDR2 ANQGSEA. The CDR3 is 17 amino acids. The CDR3 region is CSVEFGARPGRDYGYTF. DNA for the CDR3: TGCAGCGTTGAATTCGGAGCCAGGCCGGGGAGAGACTATGGCTACACCTTC. The full variable domain, in which reference TRBV29-1 and TRBJ1-2 provide the parts outside the CDR3, is SAVISQKPSRDICQRGTSLTIQCQVDSQVTMMFWYRQQPGQSLTLIATANQGSEATYESGFVIDKFPISRPNLTFSTLTVSNMSPEDSSIYLCSVEFGARPGRDYGYTFGSGTRLTVV.

The chain joins TRBV7-9 to TRBJ2-2; maybe TRBD2 (6 bases). Trimming removed 6 bases from V and 4 bases from J, with 12 bases in between. CDR1 and CDR2 from the germline V gene are SEHNR and FQNEAQ (reference sequence). This CDR3 has 14 residues. CDR3 sequence: CASRSTAGTGELFF. Here the CDR3 DNA reads TGTGCCAGCAGGTCGACAGCGGGCACCGGGGAGCTGTTTTTT.

The chain combines TRBV25-1 with TRBJ2-5, with 10 bases aligning to TRBD1. The CDR3 consists of 14 residues. The ends lost 7 bases at V and 2 bases at J; junction bases unmatched: 4. CDR1 MGHDK and CDR2 SYGVNS come from the germline V gene. The CDR3 DNA reads TGTGCCAGCACAAGACAGGGGGCTCAAGAGACCCAGTACTTC. Translating gives CASTRQGAQETQYF.

As for this clone: The same CDR3 arises from other DNA sequences in this sample as well. The rearrangement uses TRBV5-1 and TRBJ1-1, with a possible D match to TRBD1 (6 bases). V shed 2 bases and J shed 2 bases, with 10 bases lying between them. The V gene's germline CDR1 is SGHRS and CDR2 YFSETQ. This CDR3 is 14 amino acids long. The CDR3 DNA reads TGCGCCAGCAGCTTCAGGGGCCCTAACACTGAAGCTTTCTTT. Amino acid sequence: CASSFRGPNTEAFF.

CDR3: CASSPGRGLGGEAFF. CDR3 nucleotide sequence: TGTGCCAGCAGTCCAGGCAGGGGGCTGGGCGGTGAAGCTTTCTTT. The rearrangement uses TRBV27 and TRBJ1-1; 8 bases map to TRBD1. The CDR3 sequence is 15 residues long. The trim removed 5 bases at V and 7 bases at J, leaving 12 bases unmatched. Looked up from germline, CDR1 is MNHEY and CDR2 is SMNVEV (reference sequence).

The chain couples TRBV5-6 to TRBJ2-2; 7 bases are shared with TRBD2. In germline, CDR1 is SGHDT, CDR2 YYEEEE. V dropped 4 bases and J dropped 0; count of bases not matched to a gene: 3. The CDR3 contains 15 residues. CDR3 in DNA: TGTGCCAGCAGCCCGGGGGGACCGAACACCGGGGAGCTGTTTTTT. It is translated as CASSPGGPNTGELFF.

The J gene is TRBJ1-4, the V gene TRBV7-2, with 9 bases fitting TRBD1. After removal of 1 base from V and 8 bases from J, the junction contained 5 bases not matched to a gene. The CDR3 runs 15 residues. Germline CDR1 SGHTA, CDR2 FQGNSA. This CDR3 reads CASSLGDRVGEKLFF. The CDR3 DNA sequence: TGTGCCAGCAGCTTAGGGGACAGGGTAGGCGAAAAACTGTTTTTT.

The J gene is TRBJ2-2, the V gene TRBV5-1, with 10 nucleotides matching TRBD2. The germline gives CDR1 SGHRS, CDR2 YFSETQ. The CDR3 totals 16 residues. With 5 bases clipped from V and 4 bases from J, the junction kept 8 bases outside the gene matches. CDR3 in amino acids: CASRAVAGGPTGELFF. CDR3 sequence (DNA): TGCGCCAGCAGGGCTGTAGCGGGGGGCCCCACCGGGGAGCTGTTTTTT.

The chain is built from TRBV6-6 and TRBJ1-6; tentatively, D is TRBD1 (5 bases). Per germline, CDR1 MNHNY and CDR2 SVGAGI (reference sequence). CDR3 length: 13 amino acids. V lost 2 bases and J lost 8, with 7 bases in between. CDR3 sequence reads: CASSYSRDSPLHF. CDR3 DNA: TGTGCCAGCAGTTACAGCAGGGATTCACCCCTCCACTTT.

V usage is TRBV10-2 and J usage is TRBJ2-3; possibly TRBD1 for D (5 bases). The CDR3 totals 15 residues. Per the germline V gene, CDR1 is WSHSY and CDR2 is SAAADI. Trimming took off 8 bases at V and 1 base at J, with 16 bases between the two ends. The CDR3 is CASESSTDGTDTQYF. CDR3 DNA: TGCGCCAGCGAAAGTTCGACAGATGGCACAGATACGCAGTATTTT.

V gene TRBV2 combines with J gene TRBJ1-2; D is perhaps TRBD1 (5 bases). The CDR3 covers 13 residues. Germline V gene lookup returns CDR1 SNHLY and CDR2 FYNNEI. V gave up 3 bases and J gave up 4 bases, with 9 bases separating them. The CDR3 protein is CASSDQGAYGYTF. CDR3 in DNA: TGTGCCAGCAGTGACCAGGGCGCCTATGGCTACACCTTC.